What follows are 27 T cell receptor beta chains derived from one specimen sequenced in a study of vaccination effects on CD4 cells after COVID-19. Their cognate antigens are unknown. Antigen-specific CD4+ T cells were expanded (with viral peptide pools) by the ViraFEST assay ahead of sequencing. Following 10 days of culture, CD4+ T cells were isolated. Confirmation by PCR established that the person had SARS-CoV-2 infection between March and December 2020. Data came from immunoSEQ multiplex PCR; TCRdb stores just in-frame clones and leaves some out. The data hold roughly 45,000 clones, with approximately 70% observed a single time. Sequenced here: CD4+ T cells from PBMCs cultured with a peptide pool, sampled before COVID-19 vaccination. The source is a human donor who had a prior SARS-CoV-2 infection.

There are a few counts of this clone. The rearrangement uses TRBV3-1 (or the pseudogene TRBV3-2) and TRBJ2-7, with D perhaps matching TRBD1 (5 bases). V was cut by 6 bases and J by 1 base, with 13 bases left in between. This CDR3 is built from 14 residues. Germline V gene sequence: CDR1 LGHDT, CDR2 YNNKEL (reference sequence). CDR3 coding DNA: TGTGCCAGCAGTACTACAGGATTATCCTACGAGCAGTACTTC. It is translated as CASSTTGLSYEQYF.

The chain recombines TRBV5-1 with TRBJ2-2; D may be TRBD1 (5 bases). Germline V gene lookup returns CDR1 SGHRS and CDR2 YFSETQ. The CDR3 is made up of 15 amino acids. V dropped 0 bases and J dropped 6 bases, with 12 bases sitting between them. CDR3 region: CASSLDTQGSGELFF. DNA for the CDR3: TGCGCCAGCAGCTTGGATACTCAGGGATCCGGGGAGCTGTTTTTT.

The CDR3 loop is CASGLINPGQPLRLTGELFF. CDR3 DNA: TGTGCTAGTGGTTTGATCAATCCGGGACAGCCGTTACGATTAACCGGGGAGCTGTTTTTT. This chain joins TRBV12-5 and TRBJ2-2; TRBD1 aligns across 7 bases. Germline V lookup: CDR1 LGHNT, CDR2 FRNRAP. V trimming: 2 bases; J trimming: 5 bases; junction bases outside the gene matches: 20. This CDR3 contains 20 residues.

The genes are TRBV5-5 and TRBJ2-1, with 9 bases lining up with TRBD2. Germline assignment: CDR1 SGHKS and CDR2 YYEKEE (reference sequence). With V trimmed by 4 bases and J by 1 base, 6 bases remained unmatched. This CDR3 region has 16 residues. CDR3 nucleotide sequence: TGTGCCAGCAGCCTCGGACTAGCGAATTCCTACAATGAGCAGTTCTTC. Protein product: CASSLGLANSYNEQFF.

The chain uses TRBV28 and TRBJ1-5; possibly TRBD1 for D (6 bases). With 5 bases removed from V and 2 bases from J, the gap between germline ends came to 16 bases. CDR1 and CDR2 from the germline V gene are MDHEN and SYDVKM. The CDR3 runs to 16 residues. The DNA for the CDR3 is TGTGCCAGCAGTCACGGGGGGCGGGTCGGCAATCAGCCCCAGCATTTT. Translating it yields CASSHGGRVGNQPQHF.

This clone was seen more than once but under ten times. The rearrangement uses TRBV5-4 and TRBJ2-1; TRBD2 matches 11 bases. Trimming removed 4 bases from V and 5 bases from J; junction bases left unmatched: 2. The germline CDR1 and CDR2 sequences are SGHNT and YYREEE (reference sequence). This CDR3 has 14 residues. CDR3 residues: CASSPGLADNEQFF. The CDR3 DNA sequence: TGTGCCAGCAGCCCGGGACTAGCGGACAATGAGCAGTTCTTC.

This clone came up a few times. This chain joins TRBV30 and TRBJ2-3; D unclear. The CDR3 runs to 14 residues. Trimming removed 2 bases at V and 2 bases at J, with 11 bases between. Germline assignment: CDR1 GTSNPN and CDR2 SVGIG (reference sequence). The CDR3 spells CAWSQAVSTDTQYF. Written as DNA, the CDR3 is TGTGCCTGGAGTCAGGCCGTTTCCACAGATACGCAGTATTTT.

The rearrangement uses TRBV18 and TRBJ1-2; D may be TRBD1 (6 bases). The CDR3 spans 13 residues. Germline V gene lookup returns CDR1 KGHSH and CDR2 LQKENI. V lost 3 bases and J lost 4, with 9 bases in between. The CDR3 region is CASSPGAVYGYTF. The CDR3 DNA reads as TGTGCCAGCTCACCGGGGGCTGTCTATGGCTACACCTTC.

This chain links TRBV5-8 with TRBJ1-5; D is possibly TRBD1 (5 bases). The germline gives CDR1 SGHTS, CDR2 YDEGEE. CDR3 size: 14 residues. V was clipped by 4 bases and J by 7 bases, with 15 bases between them. This CDR3 is CASSRWGGRQPQHF. The CDR3 nucleotides are TGTGCCAGCAGCCGTTGGGGGGGAAGGCAGCCCCAGCATTTT.

The gene calls are TRBV4-3 and TRBJ2-2, with D possibly TRBD1 on 5 matching bases. Germline V gives CDR1 LGHNA, CDR2 YSLEER. With 0 bases removed from V and 2 bases from J, the gap between germline ends came to 13 bases. This CDR3 region has 17 residues. CDR3 DNA sequence: TGCGCCAGCAGCCAAGATGTCCAGGGATCTAACACCGGGGAGCTGTTTTTT. Translation gives CASSQDVQGSNTGELFF.

This chain connects TRBV10-3 to TRBJ2-3; D is perhaps TRBD1 (6 bases). Germline V gene sequence: CDR1 ENHRY, CDR2 SYGVKD. The CDR3 loop spans 14 amino acids. The V and J ends lost 3 bases and 12 bases respectively, with 19 bases between them. CDR3 nucleotide sequence: TGTGCCATCAGTGATTGGGGCCGGACAGCGTCACAGTATTTT. Translating it yields CAISDWGRTASQYF.

This rearrangement joins TRBV7-3 to TRBJ1-1, with D possibly matching TRBD1 (6 bases). The germline V gene has CDR1 SGHTA and CDR2 FQGTGA. V dropped 0 bases and J dropped 10 bases, with 15 bases sitting between them. The CDR3 totals 14 residues. CDR3 nucleotides: TGTGCCAGCAGCTTAACTGCGGGGGGCGAAGGAGCTTTCTTT. Translation: CASSLTAGGEGAFF.

This clone was observed once. The J gene is TRBJ2-5, the V gene TRBV11-3, with TRBD2 as a possible D gene (6 bases). The CDR3 has 13 residues. Trimming pared 7 bases from V and 2 bases from J, leaving 11 bases between. Germline CDR1 SGHNT, CDR2 YENEEA. CDR3: CASTGTPQETQYF. CDR3 nucleotides: TGTGCCAGCACCGGGACTCCACAAGAGACCCAGTACTTC.

This chain links TRBV6-4 with TRBJ2-3; possibly TRBD1 or TRBD2 for D (6 bases each). The CDR3 consists of 12 residues. V was clipped by 3 bases and J by 7 bases, with 8 bases between them. CDR1 MRHNA and CDR2 SNTAGT come from the germline V gene. The CDR3 loop is CASSEGGNTQYF. The DNA for the CDR3 is TGTGCCAGCAGTGAAGGGGGGAATACGCAGTATTTT.

The chain is built from TRBV14 and TRBJ1-4; perhaps TRBD1 as D (6 bases). V was cut by 4 bases and J by 1 base, with 10 bases left in between. Germline loops: CDR1 SGHDN, CDR2 FVKESK. CDR3 length: 15 amino acids. CDR3 protein: CASSLRQETNEKLFF. In DNA form, the CDR3 reads TGTGCCAGCAGCCTCCGACAGGAAACTAATGAAAAACTGTTTTTT.

This chain connects TRBV19 to TRBJ1-2, with unresolved D. V lost 0 bases to trimming and J lost 4 bases, with 12 bases between them. There are 15 residues in the CDR3. CDR1 is LNHDA, CDR2 SQIVND, per germline (reference sequence). CDR3 region: CASSIDVNRVYGYTF. The CDR3 DNA is TGTGCCAGTAGTATAGATGTAAACCGCGTCTATGGCTACACCTTC.

The chain links TRBV19 to TRBJ2-2; the D gene is possibly TRBD2 (5 bases). The CDR3 is 16 amino acids. V was clipped by 2 bases and J by 0 bases, with 10 bases between them. Germline values: CDR1 LNHDA, CDR2 SQIVND (reference sequence). The CDR3 loop is CASSIFAEANTGELFF. The CDR3 coding sequence is TGTGCCAGTAGTATATTCGCGGAGGCGAACACCGGGGAGCTGTTTTTT.

This clone has a handful of counts. J is TRBJ2-2 and V is TRBV7-2, with D possibly TRBD2 on 6 matching bases. This CDR3 is 15 amino acids long. Germline loops: CDR1 SGHTA, CDR2 FQGNSA. V was trimmed by 5 bases and J by 8 bases, leaving 18 bases between them. The CDR3 nucleotides read TGTGCCAGCAGCCCCCTTGGGGGGACTTTAGGGGAGCTGTTTTTT. Amino acids: CASSPLGGTLGELFF.

The V gene is TRBV5-4, the J gene TRBJ2-1; TRBD1 aligns across 7 bases. This CDR3 is built from 14 residues. The germline V gene has CDR1 SGHNT and CDR2 YYREEE (reference sequence). V shed 2 bases and J 6 bases; nucleotides not matched to a gene: 5. The CDR3 DNA reads TGTGCCAGCAGCTTAGTAGGGGGCCCCAATGAGCAGTTCTTC. Amino acid sequence: CASSLVGGPNEQFF.

The chain has TRBV7-8 and TRBJ2-7; 8 bases match TRBD1. This CDR3 has 15 amino acids. After removal of 5 bases from V and 6 bases from J, the junction contained 12 bases not matched to a gene. Looked up from germline, CDR1 is SGHVS and CDR2 is FQNEAQ. CDR3 in amino acids: CASSPSLDRGAEQYF. The CDR3 DNA follows: TGTGCCAGCAGCCCGTCGTTAGACAGGGGTGCCGAGCAGTACTTC.

V and J are TRBV19 and TRBJ1-2; tentative D call: TRBD1 (5 bases). Germline V CDR1 and CDR2: LNHDA, SQIVND (reference sequence). Trimming cost V 3 bases and J 4 bases, with 18 bases left between them. The CDR3 totals 16 residues. The CDR3 DNA follows: TGTGCCAGTAGTATTGGGGCCCCAATTGGTTTCTATGGCTACACCTTC. Protein: CASSIGAPIGFYGYTF.

V usage is TRBV6-5 and J usage is TRBJ2-2; no clear D. V was trimmed by 4 bases and J by 6 bases, leaving 9 bases between them. The CDR3 consists of 13 residues. The germline V gene encodes CDR1 MNHEY and CDR2 SVGAGI. The CDR3 DNA reads as TGTGCCAGCAGTTTCCAAGTCGCCGGGGAGCTGTTTTTT. Translated, it gives CASSFQVAGELFF.

In its sample, this clone was seen a few times. J is TRBJ2-2 and V is TRBV7-9; D is unclear. V shed 6 bases and J shed 1 base, with 6 bases lying between them. The CDR3 sequence is 13 residues long. Germline values: CDR1 SEHNR, CDR2 FQNEAQ (reference sequence). CDR3 DNA sequence: TGTGCCAGCAGGGATAGGAACACCGGGGAGCTGTTTTTT. Residues: CASRDRNTGELFF.

This clone was counted only a few times. The chain recombines TRBV7-9 with TRBJ2-5; weak D call: TRBD1 (5 bases). The ends were cut back, 2 bases at V and 0 bases at J, with 10 bases in the middle. CDR1 is SEHNR and CDR2 is FQNEAQ in the germline V gene (reference sequence). The CDR3 is 15 residues long. In DNA form, the CDR3 reads TGTGCCAGCAGCTTACAGGGTGGGGACCAAGAGACCCAGTACTTC. Translating gives CASSLQGGDQETQYF.

This clone was seen only once. The chain employs TRBV7-2 and TRBJ2-7; D is unclear. CDR1 and CDR2 from the germline V gene are SGHTA and FQGNSA. This CDR3 comprises 13 residues. V lost 3 bases, J lost 2 bases, and 8 bases lay in between. This CDR3 reads CASSLIRAYEQYF. The CDR3 DNA is TGTGCCAGCAGCTTGATCCGAGCCTACGAGCAGTACTTC.

The V and J genes are TRBV7-2 and TRBJ2-3; D remains ambiguous. Germline loops: CDR1 SGHTA, CDR2 FQGNSA. There are 13 residues in the CDR3. Trimming removed 4 bases at V and 6 bases at J, with 11 bases between. This chain's CDR3 is CASSSHPADTQYF. In DNA, the CDR3 is TGTGCCAGCAGCTCACACCCGGCGGATACGCAGTATTTT.

The chain combines TRBV7-9 with TRBJ1-5; TRBD1 might be the D (5 bases). This CDR3 region has 15 residues. The V end lost 5 bases, the J end lost 3 bases, and 14 bases lay between the germline ends. CDR1 is SEHNR and CDR2 is FQNEAQ in the germline V gene (reference sequence). The CDR3 DNA follows: TGTGCCAGCAGCCCTGGGACCTTCAACAATCAGCCCCAGCATTTT. Protein product: CASSPGTFNNQPQHF.